Shown below are 6 T cell receptor beta chains from a single sample sequenced in a study of beta chain features in type 1 diabetes. Study findings and constraints: When Type 1 diabetes patients were examined, their TCRB CDR3s proved moderately but significantly shorter in all four CD4+ subsets.

Antigen specificity for these receptors is unknown. Since all of the isolated RNA was reverse transcribed, expressed TCRB transcripts were what got sequenced. TCRdb's table, derived via immunoSEQ multiplex PCR, lists solely in-frame clones and lacks some. The sample shows more than 250,000 clones, about 15% of them seen only once. The sample comprised naive CD4+ T cells from blood. The source of these receptors is a man aged 18 to 35 with type 1 diabetes.

The V gene is TRBV6-6, the J gene TRBJ1-2, with a weak D call TRBD1 (6 bases). The CDR3 is made up of 13 amino acids. The V end lost 2 bases, the J end lost 4 bases, and 8 bases lay between the germline ends. Germline V CDR1 and CDR2: MNHNY, SVGAGI (reference sequence). The CDR3 DNA sequence: TGTGCCAGCAGTTACCCAGGGGTCTATGGCTACACCTTC. As protein: CASSYPGVYGYTF.

The chain is built from TRBV7-9 and TRBJ2-5; D is possibly TRBD2 (6 bases). With 1 base removed from V and 5 bases from J, the gap between germline ends came to 17 bases. The CDR3 is 16 amino acids. Germline values: CDR1 SEHNR, CDR2 FQNEAQ (reference sequence). DNA for the CDR3: TGTGCCAGCAGCTTAGATCGGGGGAACGTCCACGAGACCCAGTACTTC. Translating it yields CASSLDRGNVHETQYF.

The chain links TRBV5-6 to TRBJ1-1; D gene unclear. In germline, CDR1 is SGHDT, CDR2 YYEEEE. Trimming left V 0 bases short and J 1 base short, with 13 bases between. The CDR3 sequence is 16 residues long. The CDR3 nucleotides read TGTGCCAGCAGCTTGGACGGGATGGGCGAGAACACTGAAGCTTTCTTT. Its protein product is CASSLDGMGENTEAFF.

The V and J genes are TRBV2 and TRBJ2-1, with 10 bases matching TRBD2. The CDR3 length is 14 residues. The J segment lost 4 bases and the V segment lost 6 bases, leaving 3 bases of the junction unmatched. The germline V gene encodes CDR1 SNHLY and CDR2 FYNNEI. The CDR3 spells CASSGTSEYNEQFF. DNA for the CDR3: TGTGCCAGCAGCGGGACTAGCGAATACAATGAGCAGTTCTTC. Looking up the rest from reference TRBV2 and TRBJ2-1 gives the full variable domain: EPEVTQTPSHQVTQMGQEVILRCVPISNHLYFYWYRQILGQKVEFLVSFYNNEISEKSEIFDDQFSVERPDGSNFTLKIRSTKLEDSAMYFCASSGTSEYNEQFFGPGTRLTVL.

This clone has just a few counts. The V call is TRBV5-1, the J call TRBJ2-3, with a possible D match to TRBD1 (5 bases). Germline V gene lookup returns CDR1 SGHRS and CDR2 YFSETQ. The germline V and J ends were trimmed by 1 base and 1 base, with 13 bases remaining between them. CDR3 length equals 16 residues. CDR3 nucleotides: TGCGCCAGCAGCTTGATGCAGGGATCCGGCACAGATACGCAGTATTTT. It translates to CASSLMQGSGTDTQYF.

Only a few counts were recorded for this clone. The chain's CDR3 is CASRAWQAKNIQYF. The DNA of the CDR3 is TGTGCCAGCAGGGCCTGGCAGGCCAAAAACATTCAGTACTTC. The J gene is TRBJ2-4, the V gene TRBV2; D gene ambiguous. V lost 6 bases and J 1 base, leaving 10 bases between the germline ends. The CDR3 is 14 amino acids. CDR1 and CDR2 (germline): SNHLY, FYNNEI.